The T cell receptor beta chain described here comes from a study of T cell responses to AZD1222 COVID-19 vaccine. Study-wide background: Analysis merged second doses at about 4 or about 12 weeks.

V lost 4 bases and J lost 4, with 24 bases in between. Germline lookup yields CDR1 SGHRS and CDR2 YFSETQ. The CDR3 is 18 residues long. Produced via immunoSEQ multiplex PCR; TCRdb's table is partial and in-frame only. The profile shows around 100,000 clones, less than 90% of them singletons. The sequence came from an adult in good health. The V call is TRBV5-1, the J call TRBJ2-1; no definite D call. The sequencing used peripheral blood, collected on day 0 of AZD1222 vaccination. Written as DNA, the CDR3 is TGCGCCAGCAGCCCCCCAATGGTAGCCTTAGGGCCTTACAATGAGCAGTTCTTC. Encoded protein: CASSPPMVALGPYNEQFF.